This TCR delta chain is from a study of γδ T cells in repeated Plasmodium falciparum infection. TCRdb re-called the multiplex PCR reads using CATT. Counted here are tens of thousands of delta-chain clones, less than 1% occurring once; the ten biggest clones make up approximately 9.6%. In germline, CDR1 is TSWWSYY, CDR2 QGS. The CDR3 is made up of 25 amino acids. The table lists this clone with a few counts. TCRdb's protein for this DNA is that of a much larger clone and differs from the translation at residue 4, likely a read error; the protein shown is the DNA translation. Bulk repertoires came from Vgamma9/Vdelta2+ or Vdelta2-negative gammadelta T cells flow-sorted from PBMC.

Sequenced: gamma-delta T cells from blood. This sequence joins TRDV1 and TRDJ1, with 9 bases lining up with TRDD3. TCRdb gives no J gene; it was assigned here by matching the DNA to germline. The receptor was derived from a pool of human donors (malaria-infected and uninfected, not separated). CDR3 in DNA: TGTGCTCTTGAGGAAAGGGTTCTGGGTTTCGGTCCTCCCGTACTGGGGGACCCCTACACCGATAAACTCATCTTT. It is translated as CALEERVLGFGPPVLGDPYTDKLIF.